This T cell receptor (beta chain) comes out of a study of response to subunit inactivated influenza vaccine. The V end lost 3 bases, the J end lost 0 bases, and 8 bases lay between the germline ends. The germline V gene has CDR1 ENHRY and CDR2 SYGVKD. The CDR3 is 14 residues long. The table lists this clonotype with a few counts. TCRdb passed the RT-PCR reads through MiXCR, listing each CDR3 protein once. The table lists 400,000 to 650,000 distinct CDR3 sequences, 6.5% to 8% of them singletons. The starting material was PBMCs from blood, obtained approximately 25 months after vaccination. The source is a man aged 50-75 years who received an inactivated influenza vaccine. The chain couples TRBV10-3 to TRBJ2-5; D is perhaps TRBD1 (6 bases). In nucleotides, the CDR3 is TGTGCCATCAGTGACCAGGGGTACCAAGAGACCCAGTACTTC. Translated: CAISDQGYQETQYF.